A selection of T cell receptor beta chains follows, all from one sample in a study of CD8+ T cells in alopecia areata. Some clones are missing from TCRdb's copy, which holds only in-frame ones; the method was immunoSEQ multiplex PCR. The profile shows roughly 230,000 clones, 40% to 55% of them singletons. The sample in question was CD4+ T cells sorted from blood, obtained at roughly week 36, from a patient treated with tofacitinib. These receptors all stem from a human donor with alopecia areata. Both conserved end residues are trimmed from each CDR3. Each record gives: CDR3 length, V gene, J gene, CDR3 protein.

13	TRBV4-1	TRBJ2-3	ASSQDRGLADTQY
12	TRBV15	TRBJ1-1	ATSEGRVNTEAF
12	TRBV5-1	TRBJ2-3	ASGRDRVGDTQY
14	TRBV5-1	TRBJ2-1	ASSSGGGRTYNEQF
12	TRBV29-1	TRBJ2-3	SGGTFASTDTQY
12	TRBV7-2	TRBJ1-1	ASSLGTVNTEAF
11	TRBV29-1	TRBJ2-1	SSRATSTNEQF
12	TRBV14	TRBJ1-2	ASSAQGFSRGYT
11	TRBV29-1	TRBJ2-3	SVDSGGTDTQY
12	TRBV11-2	TRBJ2-7	ASSYRTGNYEQY
11	TRBV30	TRBJ1-2	AWSLGQQRGYT
11	TRBV5-1	TRBJ1-5	ASSLVGGQPQH
14	TRBV5-1	TRBJ2-3	ASSLADRSSTDTQY
10	TRBV2	TRBJ1-5	ASSEEIQPQH
18	TRBV4-3	TRBJ2-1	ASSQVTSGGPTTLNNEQF
11	TRBV10-3	TRBJ1-2	AISDWTGRGYT
12	TRBV15	TRBJ2-3	ATSRQGAKHTQY
12	TRBV2	TRBJ1-1	ASGGGPPGTEAF
11	TRBV15	TRBJ2-7	ATSPWGSYEQY
14	TRBV7-8	TRBJ2-5	ASSLVRRGTGETQY
10	TRBV9	TRBJ1-1	ASSLIRTEAF
13	TRBV29-1	TRBJ1-2	SVEDSQTANYGYT
9	TRBV20-1	TRBJ2-1	SARDNNEQF
12	TRBV2	TRBJ2-2	ASSGTSGTGELF
14	TRBV6-5	TRBJ2-6	ASSYYRVSGANVLT
14	TRBV4-1	TRBJ2-1	ASSEQRGASYNEQF
11	TRBV29-1	TRBJ1-1	SVWSALNTEAF
11	TRBV28	TRBJ1-2	AIRGGLSHGYT
10	TRBV7-9	TRBJ2-4	ASSLGADIQY
10	TRBV29-1	TRBJ2-5	SVKQYQETQY
8	TRBV6-5	TRBJ2-3	ASGLDTQY
12	TRBV2	TRBJ2-7	ASSVDRGAYEQY
15	TRBV5-4	TRBJ2-1	ASSVGLAGGLSNEQF
11	TRBV6-6	TRBJ2-5	ASSRPLGETQY
15	TRBV5-1	TRBJ2-1	ASSLAGLAGGQNEQF
11	TRBV9	TRBJ2-7	ASSFRGSYEQY
11	TRBV30	TRBJ2-5	AIDWGGRETQY
13	TRBV30	TRBJ2-5	AWSARRRPGETQY
12	TRBV2	TRBJ2-7	ASSQDPTSYEQY
12	TRBV19	TRBJ2-2	ASRTQDSAGELF
11	TRBV7-9	TRBJ2-1	ASTSGIGNEQF